This T cell receptor beta chain was captured by sequencing in a study of cytomegalovirus exposure and HLA in healthy donors. Regarding the study as a whole: Sequence variants that were highly shared formed a cluster that was likely a sequencing artifact. An analysis that came later showed most CMV-associated TCR beta chains appearing HLA-restricted.

There are 15 residues in the CDR3. In germline, CDR1 is MNHEY, CDR2 SMNVEV (reference sequence). V dropped 9 bases and J dropped 2 bases, with 17 bases sitting between them. As concerns this clone: Antigen: not known.

The study ran its PCR with 60 Vbeta and 13 Jbeta primers. Sequencing was performed with immunoSEQ multiplex PCR; in TCRdb, only in-frame clones are kept and a portion is missing. The sample shows about 250,000 clones, 80% of them seen only once. What was sequenced was PBMCs. The genes are TRBV27 and TRBJ2-1; D is possibly TRBD2 (6 bases). This sequence was found in a girl aged 2 to 10 in good health and CMV-seronegative. The CDR3 loop reads CARRNGGSTYNEQFF. DNA of the CDR3: TGTGCCAGGAGAAACGGGGGTTCCACCTACAATGAGCAGTTCTTC.